Described below is a single T cell receptor beta chain sequence and its context. Its antigen is unidentified. The length of the CDR3 is 15 residues. V was clipped by 6 bases and J by 2 bases, with 16 bases between them. CDR1 and CDR2 from the germline V gene are SEHNR and FQNEAQ (reference sequence). The sample belongs to a study of response to subunit inactivated influenza vaccine. Study-wide results and limits: T cells newly recruited by each seasonal influenza vaccination are few, the authors suggested.

TCRdb reprocessed the RT-PCR reads with MiXCR, giving one entry per CDR3 protein. Here the sample spans roughly 500,000 distinct CDR3 sequences, approximately 24% being singletons. The sequence came from a man aged 45-65 years who received an inactivated influenza vaccine. The specimen comprised CD4+ T cells sorted from PBMCs, sampled 5 to 6 days after vaccination. This chain joins TRBV7-9 and TRBJ1-1, with D perhaps matching TRBD1 (5 bases). The CDR3 sequence is CASRFSTGTNTEAFF. In DNA form, the CDR3 reads TGTGCCAGCAGGTTCTCTACTGGGACTAACACTGAAGCTTTCTTT.